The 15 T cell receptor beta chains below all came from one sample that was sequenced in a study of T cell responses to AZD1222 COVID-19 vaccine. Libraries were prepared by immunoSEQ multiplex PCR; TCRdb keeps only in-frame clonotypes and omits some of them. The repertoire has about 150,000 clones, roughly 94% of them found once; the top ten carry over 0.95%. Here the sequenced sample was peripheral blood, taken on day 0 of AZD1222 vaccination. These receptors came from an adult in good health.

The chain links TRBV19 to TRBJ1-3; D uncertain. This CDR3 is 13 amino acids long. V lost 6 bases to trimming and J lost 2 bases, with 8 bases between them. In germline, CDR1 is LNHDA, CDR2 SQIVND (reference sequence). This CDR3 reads CASRVLAGNTIYF. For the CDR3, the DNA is TGTGCCAGTAGGGTACTCGCTGGAAACACCATATATTTT.

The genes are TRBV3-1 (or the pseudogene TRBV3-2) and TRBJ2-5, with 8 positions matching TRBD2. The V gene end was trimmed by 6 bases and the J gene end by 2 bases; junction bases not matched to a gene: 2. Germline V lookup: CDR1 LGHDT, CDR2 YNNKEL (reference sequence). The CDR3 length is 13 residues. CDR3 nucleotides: TGTGCCAGCAGGAGCGGGAGTCAAGAGACCCAGTACTTC. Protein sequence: CASRSGSQETQYF.

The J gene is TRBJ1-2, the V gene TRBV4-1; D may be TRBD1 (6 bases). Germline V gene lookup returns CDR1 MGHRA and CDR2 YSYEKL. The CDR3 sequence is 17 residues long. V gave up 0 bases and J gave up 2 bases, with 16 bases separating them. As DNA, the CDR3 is TGCGCCAGCAGCCAAGAGAGGCGGGGGGCCCTAAACTATGGCTACACCTTC. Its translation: CASSQERRGALNYGYTF.

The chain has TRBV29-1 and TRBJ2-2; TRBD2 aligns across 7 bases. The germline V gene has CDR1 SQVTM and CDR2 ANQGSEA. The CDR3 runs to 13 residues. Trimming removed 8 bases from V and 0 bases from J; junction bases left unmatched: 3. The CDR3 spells CSSSGANTGELFF. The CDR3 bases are TGCAGCTCTAGCGGAGCGAACACCGGGGAGCTGTTTTTT.

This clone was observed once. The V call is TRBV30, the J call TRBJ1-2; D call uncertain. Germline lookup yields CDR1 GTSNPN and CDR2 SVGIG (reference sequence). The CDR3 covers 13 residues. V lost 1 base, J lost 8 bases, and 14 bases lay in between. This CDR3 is CAWSEGRWGGYTF. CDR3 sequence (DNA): TGTGCCTGGAGTGAGGGCAGATGGGGAGGCTACACCTTC.

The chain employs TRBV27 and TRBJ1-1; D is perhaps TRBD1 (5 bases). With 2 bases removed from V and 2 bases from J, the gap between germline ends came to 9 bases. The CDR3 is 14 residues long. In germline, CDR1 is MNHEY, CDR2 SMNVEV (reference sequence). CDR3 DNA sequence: TGTGCCAGCAGTTTAACGGGGGTTAACACTGAAGCTTTCTTT. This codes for CASSLTGVNTEAFF.

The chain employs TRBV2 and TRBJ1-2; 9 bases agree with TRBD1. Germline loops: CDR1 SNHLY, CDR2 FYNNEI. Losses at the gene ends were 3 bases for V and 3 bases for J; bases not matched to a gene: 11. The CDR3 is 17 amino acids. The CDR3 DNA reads TGTGCCAGCAGTGACTGGGGACAGGGAGTGATATACTATGGCTACACCTTC. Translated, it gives CASSDWGQGVIYYGYTF.

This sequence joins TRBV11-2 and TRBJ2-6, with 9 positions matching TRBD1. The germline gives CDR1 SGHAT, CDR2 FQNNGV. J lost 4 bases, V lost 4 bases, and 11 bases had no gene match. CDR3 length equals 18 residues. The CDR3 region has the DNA TGTGCCAGCAGCTCCTGGGACAGGGCAGCGGCCGGGGCCAACGTCCTGACTTTC. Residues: CASSSWDRAAAGANVLTF.

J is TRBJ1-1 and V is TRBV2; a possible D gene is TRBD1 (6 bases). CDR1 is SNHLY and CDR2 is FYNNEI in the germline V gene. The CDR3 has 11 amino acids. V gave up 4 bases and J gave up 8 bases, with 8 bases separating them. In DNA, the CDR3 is TGTGCCAGCAGTGGCCAGGGGGAAGCTTTCTTT. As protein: CASSGQGEAFF.

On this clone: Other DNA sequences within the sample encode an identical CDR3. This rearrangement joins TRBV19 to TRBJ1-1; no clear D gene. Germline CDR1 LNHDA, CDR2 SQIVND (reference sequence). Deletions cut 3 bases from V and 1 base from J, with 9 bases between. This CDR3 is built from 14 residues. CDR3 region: CASSIGGPNTEAFF. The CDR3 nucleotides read TGTGCCAGTAGTATCGGTGGACCGAACACTGAAGCTTTCTTT. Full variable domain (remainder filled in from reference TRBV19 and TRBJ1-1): DGGITQSPKYLFRKEGQNVTLSCEQNLNHDAMYWYRQDPGQGLRLIYYSQIVNDFQKGDIAEGYSVSREKKESFPLTVTSAQKNPTAFYLCASSIGGPNTEAFFGQGTRLTVV.

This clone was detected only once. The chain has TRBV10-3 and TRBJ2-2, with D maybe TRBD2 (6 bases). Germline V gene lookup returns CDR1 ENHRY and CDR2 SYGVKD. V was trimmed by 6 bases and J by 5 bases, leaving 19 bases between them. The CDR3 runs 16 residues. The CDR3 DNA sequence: TGTGCCATCAGGGGTCCTGGACTAACTAAAACCGGGGAGCTGTTTTTT. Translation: CAIRGPGLTKTGELFF.

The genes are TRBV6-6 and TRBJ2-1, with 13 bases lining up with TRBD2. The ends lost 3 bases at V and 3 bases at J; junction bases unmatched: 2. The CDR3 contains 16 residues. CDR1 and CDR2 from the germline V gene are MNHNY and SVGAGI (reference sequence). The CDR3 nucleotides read TGTGCCAGCAGTTATCGGACTAGCGGGAGCTACAATGAGCAGTTCTTC. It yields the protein CASSYRTSGSYNEQFF.

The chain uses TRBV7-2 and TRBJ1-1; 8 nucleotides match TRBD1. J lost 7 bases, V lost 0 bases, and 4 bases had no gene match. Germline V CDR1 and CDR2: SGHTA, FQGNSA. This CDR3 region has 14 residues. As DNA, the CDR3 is TGTGCCAGCAGCTTAGCGCGGGGGACAGGTGAAGCTTTCTTT. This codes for CASSLARGTGEAFF.

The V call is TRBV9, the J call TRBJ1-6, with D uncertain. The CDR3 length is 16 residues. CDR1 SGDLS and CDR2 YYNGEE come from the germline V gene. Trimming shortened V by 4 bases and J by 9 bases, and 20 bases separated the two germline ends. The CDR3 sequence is CASSSMTLGERSPLHF. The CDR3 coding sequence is TGTGCCAGCAGCTCTATGACATTGGGAGAACGTTCACCCCTCCACTTT.

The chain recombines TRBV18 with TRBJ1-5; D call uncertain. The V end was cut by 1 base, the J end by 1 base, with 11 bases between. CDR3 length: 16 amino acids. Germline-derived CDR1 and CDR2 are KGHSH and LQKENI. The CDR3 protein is CASSPLRTASNQPQHF. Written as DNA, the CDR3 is TGTGCCAGCTCACCACTGAGGACGGCGAGCAATCAGCCCCAGCATTTT.